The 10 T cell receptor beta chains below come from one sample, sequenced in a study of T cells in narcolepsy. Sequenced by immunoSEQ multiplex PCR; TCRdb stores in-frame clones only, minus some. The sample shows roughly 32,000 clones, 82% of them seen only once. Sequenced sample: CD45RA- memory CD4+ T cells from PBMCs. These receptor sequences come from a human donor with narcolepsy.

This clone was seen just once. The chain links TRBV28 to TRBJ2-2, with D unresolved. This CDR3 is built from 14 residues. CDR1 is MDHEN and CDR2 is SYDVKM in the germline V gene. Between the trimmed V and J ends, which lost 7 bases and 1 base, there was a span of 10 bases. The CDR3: CASNLRMNTGELFF. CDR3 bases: TGTGCCAGCAACCTGAGGATGAACACCGGGGAGCTGTTTTTT.

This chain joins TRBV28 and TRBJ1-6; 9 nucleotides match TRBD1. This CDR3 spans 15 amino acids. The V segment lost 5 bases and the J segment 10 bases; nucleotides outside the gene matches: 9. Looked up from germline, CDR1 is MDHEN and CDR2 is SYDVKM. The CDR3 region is CASSPGQGRGSPLHF. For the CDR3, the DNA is TGTGCCAGCAGTCCCGGACAGGGGCGAGGGTCACCCCTCCACTTT.

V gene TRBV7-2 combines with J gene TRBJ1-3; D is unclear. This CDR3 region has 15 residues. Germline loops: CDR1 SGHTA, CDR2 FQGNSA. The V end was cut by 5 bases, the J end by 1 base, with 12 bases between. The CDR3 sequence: CASSGYRRSGNTIYF. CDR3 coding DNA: TGTGCCAGCAGCGGCTATAGGCGTTCTGGAAACACCATATATTTT.

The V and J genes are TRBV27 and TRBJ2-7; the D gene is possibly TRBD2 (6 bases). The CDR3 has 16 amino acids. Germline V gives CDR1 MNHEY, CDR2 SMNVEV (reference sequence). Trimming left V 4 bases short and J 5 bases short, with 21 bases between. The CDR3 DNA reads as TGTGCCAGCAGTTCACTAACTGTGGGACTTTCCCACGAGCAGTACTTC. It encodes CASSSLTVGLSHEQYF.

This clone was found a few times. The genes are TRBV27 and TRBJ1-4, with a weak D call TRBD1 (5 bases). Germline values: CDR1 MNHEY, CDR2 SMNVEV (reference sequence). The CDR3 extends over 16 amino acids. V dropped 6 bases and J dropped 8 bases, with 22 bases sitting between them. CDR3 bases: TGTGCCAGCAGGGCGGGACGGAACGCAAGAGGGGAAAAACTGTTTTTT. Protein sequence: CASRAGRNARGEKLFF.

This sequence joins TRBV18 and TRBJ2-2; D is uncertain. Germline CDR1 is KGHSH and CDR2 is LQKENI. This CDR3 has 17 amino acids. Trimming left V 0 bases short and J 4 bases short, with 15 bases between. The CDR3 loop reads CASSPPLAGRSTGELFF. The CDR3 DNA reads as TGTGCCAGCTCACCACCGCTGGCAGGAAGGTCCACCGGGGAGCTGTTTTTT.

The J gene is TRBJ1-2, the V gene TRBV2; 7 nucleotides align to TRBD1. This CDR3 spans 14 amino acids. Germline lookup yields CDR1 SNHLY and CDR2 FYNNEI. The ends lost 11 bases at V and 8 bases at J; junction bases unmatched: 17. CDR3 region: CAGRFIQGIDGYTF. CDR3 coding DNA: TGTGCCGGCCGATTTATACAGGGGATTGACGGCTACACCTTC.

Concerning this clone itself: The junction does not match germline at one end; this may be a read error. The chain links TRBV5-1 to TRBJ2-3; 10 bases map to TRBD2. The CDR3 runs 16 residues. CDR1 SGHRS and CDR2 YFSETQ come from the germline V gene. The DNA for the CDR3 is TGCGCCAGCAGCTTGGCCTCTAGCGGGAGCAAAGATACGCAGTATTTT. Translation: CASSLASSGSKDTQYF.

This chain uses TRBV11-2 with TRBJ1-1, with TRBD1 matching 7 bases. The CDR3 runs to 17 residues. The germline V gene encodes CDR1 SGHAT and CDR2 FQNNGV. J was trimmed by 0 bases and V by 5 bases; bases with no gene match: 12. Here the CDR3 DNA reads TGTGCCAGCAGCCCGACAGGGCAACCGTTCATGAACACTGAAGCTTTCTTT. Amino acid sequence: CASSPTGQPFMNTEAFF.

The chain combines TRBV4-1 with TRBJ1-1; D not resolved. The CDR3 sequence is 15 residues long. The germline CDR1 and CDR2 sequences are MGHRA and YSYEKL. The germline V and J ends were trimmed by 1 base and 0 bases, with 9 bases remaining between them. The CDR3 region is CASSQGYPMNTEAFF. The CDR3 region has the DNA TGCGCCAGCAGCCAAGGATACCCCATGAACACTGAAGCTTTCTTT.